Listed below are T cell receptor beta chains from one sample, sequenced in a study of identical twins. MiXCR, run by TCRdb on the 5' RACE reads, gives a single entry per CDR3 protein. The data show roughly 1,500,000 distinct CDR3 sequences, about 32% seen once. Sequencing was carried out using cord blood. The receptors derive from a newborn girl in good health. CDR3s include the opening cysteine and the closing phenylalanine or tryptophan. A D gene is named only where the DNA matches it firmly. A clone size is listed for some rows: how often the clone was seen (once, few, many), or a class if it is expanded.

J gene: TRBJ1-6
D gene: -
V gene: TRBV4-1
clone size: -
CDR3 protein: CASSQAVRGRNSPLHF
CDR3 DNA: TGCGCCAGCAGCCAAGCTGTCAGGGGCCGGAATTCACCCCTCCACTTT

J gene: TRBJ2-7
D gene: -
V gene: TRBV27
clone size: few
CDR3 protein: CASSFTGPSDEQYF
CDR3 DNA: TGTGCCAGCAGTTTCACCGGGCCCTCTGACGAGCAGTACTTC

J gene: TRBJ2-3
D gene: TRBD2
V gene: TRBV25-1
clone size: -
CDR3 protein: CASSELGLAGAFSTDTQYF
CDR3 DNA: TGTGCCAGCAGTGAATTGGGACTAGCGGGGGCTTTTAGCACAGATACGCAGTATTTT

J gene: TRBJ1-1
D gene: -
V gene: TRBV21-1
clone size: few
CDR3 protein: CASSGRGYAFF
CDR3 DNA: TGTGCCAGCAGCGGGCGTGGGTACGCTTTCTTT

J gene: TRBJ2-1
D gene: -
V gene: TRBV19
clone size: -
CDR3 protein: CASSIGVRGYTGEQFF
CDR3 DNA: TGTGCCAGTAGTATCGGGGTGAGGGGGTATACGGGGGAGCAGTTCTTC

J gene: TRBJ1-4
D gene: -
V gene: TRBV6-6
clone size: few
CDR3 protein: CASSYPQGGGEKLFF
CDR3 DNA: TGTGCCAGCAGTTACCCCCAGGGAGGGGGTGAAAAACTGTTTTTT

J gene: TRBJ2-1
D gene: -
V gene: TRBV11-3
clone size: -
CDR3 protein: CASSSRRGPDEQFF
CDR3 DNA: TGTGCCAGCAGCTCCCGTAGGGGTCCGGATGAGCAGTTCTTC

J gene: TRBJ1-2
D gene: -
V gene: TRBV5-6
clone size: few
CDR3 protein: CASSLGRNPYGYTF
CDR3 DNA: TGTGCCAGCAGCTTGGGCCGGAACCCCTATGGCTACACCTTC

J gene: TRBJ1-1
D gene: -
V gene: TRBV28
clone size: -
CDR3 protein: CDSSFVPGLNTEAFF
CDR3 DNA: TGTGACAGCAGTTTTGTACCAGGGCTGAACACTGAAGCTTTCTTT

J gene: TRBJ2-1
D gene: TRBD2
V gene: TRBV20-1
clone size: -
CDR3 protein: CSAPSPLAGGQEQFF
CDR3 DNA: TGCAGTGCCCCTTCCCCCTTAGCGGGGGGGCAGGAGCAGTTCTTC

J gene: TRBJ2-3
D gene: -
V gene: TRBV20-1
clone size: -
CDR3 protein: CSARSQGGTPTQYF
CDR3 DNA: TGCAGTGCTAGGTCGCAGGGAGGAACTCCCACGCAGTATTTT

J gene: TRBJ2-7
D gene: -
V gene: TRBV28
clone size: many
CDR3 protein: CASSLYPYEQYF
CDR3 DNA: TGTGCCAGCAGTTTATATCCCTACGAGCAGTACTTC

J gene: TRBJ1-2
D gene: -
V gene: TRBV7-2
clone size: many
CDR3 protein: CASSLDPGKGGYTF
CDR3 DNA: TGTGCCAGCAGCTTAGATCCGGGAAAAGGAGGCTACACCTTC

J gene: TRBJ1-1
D gene: -
V gene: TRBV10-3
clone size: -
CDR3 protein: CAISESSVRVNTEAFF
CDR3 DNA: TGTGCCATCAGTGAGTCTAGCGTTCGAGTGAACACTGAAGCTTTCTTT

J gene: TRBJ1-1
D gene: -
V gene: TRBV6-1
clone size: -
CDR3 protein: CASSDRRAVAEAFF
CDR3 DNA: TGTGCCAGCAGTGACCGACGGGCGGTCGCTGAAGCTTTCTTT

J gene: TRBJ1-6
D gene: -
V gene: TRBV4-1
clone size: -
CDR3 protein: CASSVQWTDNSPLHF
CDR3 DNA: TGCGCCAGCAGCGTGCAATGGACGGACAATTCACCCCTCCACTTT

J gene: TRBJ1-5
D gene: -
V gene: TRBV3-1
clone size: few
CDR3 protein: CASSQEVGQPQHF
CDR3 DNA: TGTGCCAGCAGCCAAGAGGTCGGTCAGCCCCAGCATTTT

J gene: TRBJ2-7
D gene: -
V gene: TRBV7-2
clone size: few
CDR3 protein: CASSRDTRPYEQYF
CDR3 DNA: TGTGCCAGCAGCCGGGACACAAGACCCTACGAGCAGTACTTC

J gene: TRBJ1-2
D gene: -
V gene: TRBV5-5
clone size: -
CDR3 protein: CASSRQPTPGTVSSYGYTF
CDR3 DNA: TGTGCCAGCAGCCGGCAACCAACCCCGGGGACGGTCAGCTCCTATGGCTACACCTTC

J gene: TRBJ2-7
D gene: -
V gene: TRBV28
clone size: once
CDR3 protein: CASSLTSLGGYEQYF
CDR3 DNA: TGTGCCAGCAGTTTAACGTCCCTAGGGGGGTACGAGCAGTACTTC

J gene: TRBJ2-5
D gene: TRBD2
V gene: TRBV27
clone size: -
CDR3 protein: CASTLMSGVWNGQYF
CDR3 DNA: TGTGCCAGCACCCTTATGAGCGGGGTTTGGAATGGGCAGTACTTC

J gene: TRBJ2-3
D gene: TRBD2
V gene: TRBV10-2
clone size: -
CDR3 protein: CASSESAFAGGSDTQYF
CDR3 DNA: TGCGCCAGCAGTGAGTCGGCCTTCGCGGGAGGAAGTGATACGCAGTATTTT

J gene: TRBJ2-3
D gene: -
V gene: TRBV3-1
clone size: -
CDR3 protein: CASRETGSTDTQYF
CDR3 DNA: TGTGCCAGCAGGGAAACAGGGAGCACAGATACGCAGTATTTT

J gene: TRBJ1-2
D gene: -
V gene: TRBV28
clone size: once
CDR3 protein: CASSYPDTF
CDR3 DNA: TGTGCCAGCAGTTACCCTGACACCTTC

J gene: TRBJ2-1
D gene: TRBD2
V gene: TRBV29-1
clone size: many
CDR3 protein: CSVAGGLSYNEQFF
CDR3 DNA: TGCAGCGTTGCGGGGGGACTCTCCTACAATGAGCAGTTCTTC

J gene: TRBJ2-7
D gene: TRBD1
V gene: TRBV2
clone size: many
CDR3 protein: CASNGQALHEQYF
CDR3 DNA: TGTGCCAGCAATGGACAGGCTCTCCACGAGCAGTACTTC

J gene: TRBJ2-7
D gene: -
V gene: TRBV21-1
clone size: -
CDR3 protein: CASSKGGRSYEQYF
CDR3 DNA: TGTGCCAGCAGCAAAGGGGGCAGGTCCTACGAGCAGTACTTC

J gene: TRBJ2-7
D gene: TRBD2
V gene: TRBV9
clone size: -
CDR3 protein: CASSVERLAVNEQYF
CDR3 DNA: TGTGCCAGCAGCGTAGAGAGACTAGCGGTCAATGAGCAGTACTTC

J gene: TRBJ1-2
D gene: -
V gene: TRBV6-1
clone size: -
CDR3 protein: CASRSGAPYGYTF
CDR3 DNA: TGTGCCAGCAGGTCAGGGGCCCCCTATGGCTACACCTTC

J gene: TRBJ2-3
D gene: TRBD2
V gene: TRBV11-2
clone size: few
CDR3 protein: CASSHSGRAVPDTQYF
CDR3 DNA: TGTGCCAGCAGCCATAGCGGGAGGGCCGTACCAGATACGCAGTATTTT

J gene: TRBJ1-4
D gene: TRBD1
V gene: TRBV6-2/TRBV6-3
clone size: -
CDR3 protein: CASREQGAPNEKLFF
CDR3 DNA: TGTGCCAGCAGAGAACAGGGGGCGCCTAATGAAAAACTGTTTTTT

J gene: TRBJ2-6
D gene: -
V gene: TRBV20-1
clone size: few
CDR3 protein: CSARFGRAGANVLTF
CDR3 DNA: TGCAGTGCTAGGTTTGGGCGTGCTGGGGCCAACGTCCTGACTTTC

J gene: TRBJ2-3
D gene: -
V gene: TRBV3-1
clone size: -
CDR3 protein: CASSQGVRGSELWAQRVATDTQYF
CDR3 DNA: TGTGCCAGCAGCCAAGGGGTTCGGGGGTCAGAGTTATGGGCCCAGAGAGTCGCCACAGATACGCAGTATTTT

J gene: TRBJ1-4
D gene: -
V gene: TRBV20-1
clone size: -
CDR3 protein: CSAREVGVANEKLFF
CDR3 DNA: TGCAGTGCTAGAGAAGTGGGGGTGGCTAATGAAAAACTGTTTTTT

J gene: TRBJ2-5
D gene: -
V gene: TRBV5-4
clone size: -
CDR3 protein: CASTRDDRGDEQYF
CDR3 DNA: TGTGCCAGCACCCGAGACGACCGAGGTGATGAGCAGTACTTC

J gene: TRBJ2-3
D gene: -
V gene: TRBV2
clone size: few
CDR3 protein: CARGGQVDTQYF
CDR3 DNA: TGTGCCAGGGGGGGGCAGGTGGATACGCAGTATTTT

J gene: TRBJ1-1
D gene: TRBD1
V gene: TRBV2
clone size: -
CDR3 protein: CANEAGTGGLNTEAFF
CDR3 DNA: TGTGCCAACGAAGCCGGGACAGGGGGCTTGAACACTGAAGCTTTCTTT

J gene: TRBJ2-7
D gene: -
V gene: TRBV5-6
clone size: -
CDR3 protein: CASSLRSGLAPRGFSYEQYF
CDR3 DNA: TGTGCCAGCAGCTTAAGATCCGGGCTAGCGCCCAGAGGGTTCTCCTACGAGCAGTACTTC

J gene: TRBJ2-1
D gene: -
V gene: TRBV12-3/TRBV12-4
clone size: -
CDR3 protein: CASSFGQSSDEQFF
CDR3 DNA: TGTGCCAGCAGTTTCGGGCAGTCCTCCGATGAGCAGTTCTTC

J gene: TRBJ2-7
D gene: TRBD2
V gene: TRBV20-1
clone size: few
CDR3 protein: CSATRAGGHEQYF
CDR3 DNA: TGCAGTGCTACTCGGGCGGGAGGGCACGAGCAGTACTTC

J gene: TRBJ1-1
D gene: -
V gene: TRBV5-1
clone size: -
CDR3 protein: CASSLGGGEKAFF
CDR3 DNA: TGCGCCAGCAGCTTGGGAGGGGGGGAGAAGGCTTTCTTT

J gene: TRBJ2-3
D gene: TRBD2
V gene: TRBV6-4
clone size: -
CDR3 protein: CARPHGLAAETDTQYF
CDR3 DNA: TGTGCCCGCCCGCACGGACTAGCGGCCGAAACAGATACGCAGTATTTT

J gene: TRBJ2-1
D gene: -
V gene: TRBV6-2/TRBV6-3
clone size: few
CDR3 protein: CASSLPGILRNEQFF
CDR3 DNA: TGTGCCAGCAGCCTACCAGGGATTCTTCGGAATGAGCAGTTCTTC

J gene: TRBJ1-4
D gene: -
V gene: TRBV5-1
clone size: -
CDR3 protein: CASSSGRDKEKLFF
CDR3 DNA: TGCGCCAGCAGCTCCGGCAGGGATAAGGAAAAACTGTTTTTT

J gene: TRBJ2-1
D gene: TRBD2
V gene: TRBV9
clone size: -
CDR3 protein: CASSVASGRSKGQFF
CDR3 DNA: TGTGCCAGCAGCGTAGCCAGCGGGAGGTCAAAAGGGCAGTTCTTC

J gene: TRBJ2-1
D gene: TRBD2
V gene: TRBV9
clone size: few
CDR3 protein: CASSANLAGPYNEQFF
CDR3 DNA: TGTGCCAGCAGCGCTAACTTAGCGGGACCATACAATGAGCAGTTCTTC

J gene: TRBJ2-3
D gene: -
V gene: TRBV14
clone size: -
CDR3 protein: CACSRITGSSTDTLYF
CDR3 DNA: TGTGCCTGCAGCCGGATAACAGGATCTAGCACAGATACGCTGTATTTT

J gene: TRBJ2-1
D gene: TRBD2
V gene: TRBV7-8
clone size: few
CDR3 protein: CASSLPAGGSSYNEQFF
CDR3 DNA: TGTGCCAGCAGCTTACCAGCGGGAGGGAGCTCCTACAATGAGCAGTTCTTC

J gene: TRBJ1-1
D gene: TRBD1
V gene: TRBV5-5
clone size: -
CDR3 protein: CASSSSGQLNTEAFF
CDR3 DNA: TGTGCCAGCAGCTCGTCGGGACAGCTGAACACTGAAGCTTTCTTT

J gene: TRBJ1-1
D gene: -
V gene: TRBV21-1
clone size: few
CDR3 protein: CASKPGGAMNTEAFF
CDR3 DNA: TGTGCCAGCAAACCTGGGGGGGCCATGAACACTGAAGCTTTCTTT

J gene: TRBJ2-1
D gene: -
V gene: TRBV14
clone size: -
CDR3 protein: CASSREGDWNEQFF
CDR3 DNA: TGTGCCAGCAGCCGAGAGGGGGACTGGAATGAGCAGTTCTTC

J gene: TRBJ2-7
D gene: -
V gene: TRBV12-3/TRBV12-4
clone size: -
CDR3 protein: CASRARGSGHYEQYF
CDR3 DNA: TGTGCCAGCAGGGCCCGGGGTAGCGGACACTACGAGCAGTACTTC

J gene: TRBJ1-5
D gene: -
V gene: TRBV24-1
clone size: -
CDR3 protein: CATSNAGPSEPQHF
CDR3 DNA: TGTGCCACCAGCAACGCTGGCCCAAGTGAACCCCAGCATTTT